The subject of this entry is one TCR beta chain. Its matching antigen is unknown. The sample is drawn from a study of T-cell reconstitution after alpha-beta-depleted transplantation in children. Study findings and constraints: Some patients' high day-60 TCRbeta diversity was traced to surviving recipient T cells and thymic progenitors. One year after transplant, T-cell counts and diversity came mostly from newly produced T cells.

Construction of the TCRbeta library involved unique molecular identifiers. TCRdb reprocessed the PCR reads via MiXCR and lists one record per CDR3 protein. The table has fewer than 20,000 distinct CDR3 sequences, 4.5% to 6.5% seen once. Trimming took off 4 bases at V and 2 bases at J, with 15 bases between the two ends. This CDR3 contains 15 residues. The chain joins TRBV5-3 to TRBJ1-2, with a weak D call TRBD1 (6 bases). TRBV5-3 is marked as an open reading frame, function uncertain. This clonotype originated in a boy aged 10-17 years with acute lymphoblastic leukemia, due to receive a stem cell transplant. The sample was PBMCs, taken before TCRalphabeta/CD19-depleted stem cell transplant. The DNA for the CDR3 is TGTGCCAGAAGCACCTCAGGGGACCGAAACTATGGCTACACCTTC. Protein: CARSTSGDRNYGYTF.